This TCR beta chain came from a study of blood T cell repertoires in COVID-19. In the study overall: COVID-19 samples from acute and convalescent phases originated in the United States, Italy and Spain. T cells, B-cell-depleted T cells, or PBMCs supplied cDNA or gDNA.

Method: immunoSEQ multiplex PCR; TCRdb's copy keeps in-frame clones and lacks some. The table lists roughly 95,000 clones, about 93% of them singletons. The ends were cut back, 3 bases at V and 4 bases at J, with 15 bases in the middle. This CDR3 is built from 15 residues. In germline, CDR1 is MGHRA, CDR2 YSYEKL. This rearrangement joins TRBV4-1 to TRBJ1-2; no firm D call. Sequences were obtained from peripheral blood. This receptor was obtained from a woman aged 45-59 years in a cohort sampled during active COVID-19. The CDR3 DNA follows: TGCGCCAGCAGCCAGAAGGAGCGAGGGAGCTATGGCTACACCTTC. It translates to CASSQKERGSYGYTF.